The entry that follows covers one T cell receptor beta chain sequence. The data were obtained in a study of blood T cell repertoires in COVID-19. Looking at the study overall: Spain, Italy and the United States supplied samples that represented acute and convalescent COVID-19. The cDNA or gDNA used as material had been derived from T cells, B-cell-depleted T cells, or PBMCs.

Original handling: Estimation of nucleated cell counts relied on the amplification of reference gene primers. Measured with immunoSEQ multiplex PCR; TCRdb has only the in-frame clones, and not every one. That table is the source of V, J and clone size, and D and trimming were worked out from the DNA. The sample lists about 80,000 clones; over 65% were seen once. Trimming shortened V by 5 bases and J by 2 bases, and 13 bases separated the two germline ends. The CDR3 has 15 amino acids. CDR1 is SGHTA, CDR2 FQGNSA, per germline. The source material was peripheral blood. The receptor was derived from a man in his fifties with active or convalescent COVID-19. This chain joins TRBV7-2 and TRBJ1-3; D gene uncertain. The CDR3 DNA follows: TGTGCCAGCAGCGCGGTAGCCTTGACTGGAAACACCATATATTTT. Translated, it gives CASSAVALTGNTIYF.